A selection of T cell receptor beta chains follows, all from one sample in a study of vaccination and CD4 T cells after COVID-19. TCRdb reprocessed the PCR reads with MiXCR, giving one entry per CDR3 protein. Of 20,000 or so distinct CDR3 sequences in the sample, approximately 26% were seen once. What these receptors recognize is not known. Sequencing was performed on cultured CD4+ T cells from blood. These receptors were collected from a human donor with COVID-19. Both conserved end residues are part of each CDR3. Fields, in order: V gene, J gene, clone size, D gene, CDR3 DNA, CDR3 protein. D genes are given only for firm matches. Clone size is stated in some rows and not others, as once, few, many or a class when expanded.

V: TRBV6-1; J: TRBJ2-4; size: few; D: TRBD2; DNA: TGTGCCAGCAGGCGTGTGGGACTAGCTCTTAACATTCAGTACTTC; CDR3: CASRRVGLALNIQYF
V: TRBV12-3/TRBV12-4; J: TRBJ2-3; size: few; D: .; DNA: TGTGCCAGCAGTCTAGGGGGAGATACGCAGTATTTT; CDR3: CASSLGGDTQYF
V: TRBV3-1; J: TRBJ1-2; size: .; D: TRBD1; DNA: TGTGCCAGCAGCCAGGGACAGGTCTTTACTAACTATGGCTACACCTTC; CDR3: CASSQGQVFTNYGYTF
V: TRBV6-5; J: TRBJ1-1; size: few; D: .; DNA: TGTGCCAGCAGTTATATGGGGGCCACTGAAGCTTTCTTT; CDR3: CASSYMGATEAFF
V: TRBV18; J: TRBJ2-3; size: .; D: TRBD2; DNA: TGTGCCAGCTCCCAAGCGGGGGCAGATAATACGCAGTATTTT; CDR3: CASSQAGADNTQYF
V: TRBV7-9; J: TRBJ1-4; size: few; D: .; DNA: TGTGCCAGCAGCTTAGCGATGGGGGCAACTAATGAAAAACTGTTTTTT; CDR3: CASSLAMGATNEKLFF
V: TRBV27; J: TRBJ1-1; size: .; D: .; DNA: TGTGCCAGCAGTTTTATCCCGGGGAGGGCTTTCTTT; CDR3: CASSFIPGRAFF
V: TRBV20-1; J: TRBJ2-3; size: .; D: .; DNA: TGCAGTGCTAGAGGCCGAGATACGCAGTATTTT; CDR3: CSARGRDTQYF
V: TRBV12-3/TRBV12-4; J: TRBJ1-5; size: .; D: .; DNA: TGTGCCAGCCTTACGGGGCAGGGAAGACAGCCCCAGCATTTT; CDR3: CASLTGQGRQPQHF
V: TRBV6-5; J: TRBJ2-2; size: few; D: .; DNA: TGTGCCAGCAGTTACTCAAAAGGGGGAGGGGTGGAGCTGTTTTTT; CDR3: CASSYSKGGGVELFF